This is a list of T cell receptor beta chains from one sample in a study of blood T cell repertoires in COVID-19. Clones were read by immunoSEQ multiplex PCR, and TCRdb kept only the in-frame ones, dropping some. The sample includes fewer than 300,000 clones, approximately 91% of them seen just once. Sequencing was performed on PBMCs or T cells enriched from blood (not recorded which). All receptors derive from a woman aged 40 to 50 with acute COVID-19. Both conserved end residues are trimmed from each CDR3. The D gene is left open where the match is weak.

v_call	d_call	cdr3_length	j_call	cdr3_aa
TRBV30	-	11	TRBJ1-4	AWSRQGDEKLF
TRBV19	-	14	TRBJ2-2	ASSIQSDPRGGELF
TRBV12-3/TRBV12-4	TRBD1	11	TRBJ2-7	ASSLGDSYEQY
TRBV19	TRBD1	15	TRBJ2-6	ASSPGTGAPGANVLT
TRBV19	-	13	TRBJ1-5	ASRPQSYSNQPQH
TRBV19	-	12	TRBJ1-2	ASNPRGSNYGYT
TRBV3-1/TRBV3-2	TRBD2	15	TRBJ2-3	ASSTRTAGTSMDTQY
TRBV4-3	-	14	TRBJ1-2	ASSQDLNAANYGYT
TRBV7-6	TRBD2	12	TRBJ2-7	ASSPSGSPYEQY
TRBV7-6	-	13	TRBJ1-5	ASSPGGVRNQPQH
TRBV15	-	11	TRBJ2-5	ATSRDTKETQY
TRBV27	TRBD1	15	TRBJ1-1	ASRGDRGFSLNTEAF
TRBV12-3/TRBV12-4	-	11	TRBJ1-1	ASSFGANTEAF
TRBV2	-	12	TRBJ1-5	AWGLSGGNQPQH
TRBV7-6	-	13	TRBJ2-7	ASSLNQGSSYEQY
TRBV19	-	15	TRBJ1-3	ASSTLPGESSGNTIY
TRBV6-5	-	12	TRBJ1-1	ASPISGESTEAF
TRBV20-1	-	12	TRBJ1-3	SASQSHSGNTIY
TRBV12-3/TRBV12-4	-	10	TRBJ1-6	ASTVSYSPLH
TRBV28	TRBD1	13	TRBJ1-2	ASSTGGTGGYGYT
TRBV9	TRBD1	15	TRBJ1-2	ASSPRQGPRFPFGYT
TRBV7-2	-	13	TRBJ1-6	ASSSKGHSDSPLH
TRBV7-2	-	12	TRBJ1-2	ASSFLQGIVGYT